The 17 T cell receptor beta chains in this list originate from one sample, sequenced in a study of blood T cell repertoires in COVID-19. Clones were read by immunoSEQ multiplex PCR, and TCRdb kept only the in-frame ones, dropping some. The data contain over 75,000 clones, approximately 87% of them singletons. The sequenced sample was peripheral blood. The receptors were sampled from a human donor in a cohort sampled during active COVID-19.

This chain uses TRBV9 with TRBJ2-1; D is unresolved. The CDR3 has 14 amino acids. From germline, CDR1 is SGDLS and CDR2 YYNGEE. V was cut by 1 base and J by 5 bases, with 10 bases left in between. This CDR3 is CASSVFDWNNEQFF. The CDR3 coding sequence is TGTGCCAGCAGCGTATTTGACTGGAACAATGAGCAGTTCTTC.

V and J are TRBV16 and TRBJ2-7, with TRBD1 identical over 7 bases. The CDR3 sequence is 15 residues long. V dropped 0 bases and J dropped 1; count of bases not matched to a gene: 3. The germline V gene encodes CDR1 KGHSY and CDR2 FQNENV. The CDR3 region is CASSQSYRGSYEQYF. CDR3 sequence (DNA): TGTGCCAGCAGCCAATCCTACAGGGGATCCTACGAGCAGTACTTC.

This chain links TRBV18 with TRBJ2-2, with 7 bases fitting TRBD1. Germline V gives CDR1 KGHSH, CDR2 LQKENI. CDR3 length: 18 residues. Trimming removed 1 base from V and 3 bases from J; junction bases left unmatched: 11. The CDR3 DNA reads TGTGCCAGCTCACCACGGTTTATAGGGGGCGCGGACACCGGGGAGCTGTTTTTT. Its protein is CASSPRFIGGADTGELFF.

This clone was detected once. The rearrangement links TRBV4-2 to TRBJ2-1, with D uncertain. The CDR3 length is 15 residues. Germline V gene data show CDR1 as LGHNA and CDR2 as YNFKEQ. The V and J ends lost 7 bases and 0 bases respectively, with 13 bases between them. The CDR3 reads CASTPERNSYNEQFF. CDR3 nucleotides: TGTGCCAGCACCCCAGAGCGAAACTCCTACAATGAGCAGTTCTTC.

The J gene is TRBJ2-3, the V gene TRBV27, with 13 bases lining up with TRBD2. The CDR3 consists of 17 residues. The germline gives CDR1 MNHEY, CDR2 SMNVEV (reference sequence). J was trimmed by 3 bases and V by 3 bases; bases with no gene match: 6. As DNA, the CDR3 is TGTGCCAGCAGTTTGCCGGGACTAGCGGGGTTAACAGATACGCAGTATTTT. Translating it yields CASSLPGLAGLTDTQYF.

DNA for the CDR3: TGTGCCAGCAGCTCACCGGGACAGTTCTATGGCTACACCTTC. It translates to CASSSPGQFYGYTF. The rearrangement uses TRBV11-2 and TRBJ1-2, with 7 bases fitting TRBD1. The CDR3 runs to 14 residues. The germline V gene encodes CDR1 SGHAT and CDR2 FQNNGV. J lost 4 bases, V lost 4 bases, and 6 bases had no gene match.

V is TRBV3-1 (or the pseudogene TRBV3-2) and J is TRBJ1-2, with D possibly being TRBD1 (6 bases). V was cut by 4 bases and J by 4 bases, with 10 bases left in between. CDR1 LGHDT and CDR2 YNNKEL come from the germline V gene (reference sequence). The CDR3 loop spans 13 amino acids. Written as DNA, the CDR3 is TGTGCCAGCAGCCCCGGGACAACCTATGGCTACACCTTC. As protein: CASSPGTTYGYTF.

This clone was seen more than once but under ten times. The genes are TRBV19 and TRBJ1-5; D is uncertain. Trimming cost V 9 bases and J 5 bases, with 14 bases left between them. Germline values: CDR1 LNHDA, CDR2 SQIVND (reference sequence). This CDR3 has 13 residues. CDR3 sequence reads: CASAPNLDQPQHF. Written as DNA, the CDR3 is TGTGCCAGCGCACCGAACTTAGATCAGCCCCAGCATTTT.

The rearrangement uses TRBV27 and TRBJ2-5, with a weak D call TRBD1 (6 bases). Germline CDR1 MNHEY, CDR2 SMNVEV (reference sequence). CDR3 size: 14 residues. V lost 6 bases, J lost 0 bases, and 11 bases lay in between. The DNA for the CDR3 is TGTGCCAGCAGACCCGGACAGAACCAAGAGACCCAGTACTTC. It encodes CASRPGQNQETQYF.

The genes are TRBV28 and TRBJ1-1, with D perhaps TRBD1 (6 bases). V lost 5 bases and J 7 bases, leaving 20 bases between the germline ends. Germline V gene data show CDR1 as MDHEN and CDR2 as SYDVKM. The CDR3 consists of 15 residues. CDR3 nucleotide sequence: TGTGCCAGCAGTGTCACAGGGTCGCCGTTTGATGAAGCTTTCTTT. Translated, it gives CASSVTGSPFDEAFF. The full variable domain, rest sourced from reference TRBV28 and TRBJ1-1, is DVKVTQSSRYLVKRTGEKVFLECVQDMDHENMFWYRQDPGLGLRLIYFSYDVKMKEKGDIPEGYSVSREKKERFSLILESASTNQTSMYLCASSVTGSPFDEAFFGQGTRLTVV.

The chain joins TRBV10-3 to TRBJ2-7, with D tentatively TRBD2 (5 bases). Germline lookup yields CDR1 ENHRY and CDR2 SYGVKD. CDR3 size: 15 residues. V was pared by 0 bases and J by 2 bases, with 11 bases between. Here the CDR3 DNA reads TGTGCCATCAGTGAGTCCGAGACTATAGCCTACGAGCAGTACTTC. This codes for CAISESETIAYEQYF.

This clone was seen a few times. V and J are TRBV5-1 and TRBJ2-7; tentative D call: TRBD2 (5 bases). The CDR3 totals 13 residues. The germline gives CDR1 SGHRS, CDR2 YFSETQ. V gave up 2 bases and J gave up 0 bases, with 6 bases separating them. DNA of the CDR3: TGCGCCAGCAGCTTCGGGGACTCCTACGAGCAGTACTTC. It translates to CASSFGDSYEQYF.

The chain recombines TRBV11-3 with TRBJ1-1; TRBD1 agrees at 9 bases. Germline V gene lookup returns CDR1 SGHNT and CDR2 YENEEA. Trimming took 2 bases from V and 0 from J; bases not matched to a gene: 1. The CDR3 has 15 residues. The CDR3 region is CASSLTGGLNTEAFF. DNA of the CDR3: TGTGCCAGCAGCTTAACAGGGGGCTTGAACACTGAAGCTTTCTTT.

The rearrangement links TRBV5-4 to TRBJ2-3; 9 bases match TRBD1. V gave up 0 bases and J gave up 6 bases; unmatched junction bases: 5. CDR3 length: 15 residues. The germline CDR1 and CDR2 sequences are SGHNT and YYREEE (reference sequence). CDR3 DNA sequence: TGTGCCAGCAGCTTGGCACAGGGGGCTAGGGATACGCAGTATTTT. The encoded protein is CASSLAQGARDTQYF.

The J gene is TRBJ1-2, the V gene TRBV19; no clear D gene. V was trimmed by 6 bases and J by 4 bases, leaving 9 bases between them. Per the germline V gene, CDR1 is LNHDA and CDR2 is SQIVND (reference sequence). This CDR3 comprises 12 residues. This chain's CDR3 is CASREDGYGYTF. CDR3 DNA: TGTGCCAGTAGGGAGGACGGCTATGGCTACACCTTC.

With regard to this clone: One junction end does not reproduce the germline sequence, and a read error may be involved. The CDR3 coding sequence is TGTGCTAGCAGCTTAGCAACAGGAGAGACCCAGTACTTC. It is translated as CASSLATGETQYF. The chain is built from TRBV7-7 and TRBJ2-5, with D possibly being TRBD1 (5 bases). The CDR3 is 13 amino acids. Germline V CDR1 and CDR2: SSHAT, FNYEAQ (reference sequence).

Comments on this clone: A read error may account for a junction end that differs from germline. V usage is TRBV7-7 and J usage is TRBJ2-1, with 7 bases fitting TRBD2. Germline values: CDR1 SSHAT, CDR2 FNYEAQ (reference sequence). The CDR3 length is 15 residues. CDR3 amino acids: CASSLGAGKYNEQFF. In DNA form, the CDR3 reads TGTGCTAGCAGCTTAGGAGCGGGGAAATACAATGAGCAGTTCTTC.